The rows below give T cell receptor beta chains drawn from one sample of a study of response to subunit inactivated influenza vaccine. TCRdb redid the calling of the RT-PCR reads with MiXCR, one entry per CDR3 protein. The table records 450,000 to 600,000 distinct CDR3 sequences, less than 8% of them present only once. The input for sequencing was PBMCs from blood, taken roughly 24 months after vaccination. These receptors came from a man aged 50-75 years who received an inactivated influenza vaccine. The CDR3 runs from the conserved cysteine through the conserved F or W. The D gene is left open where the match is weak. Size is omitted from some rows. Given values are once, few, many or a class for expanded clones.

V: TRBV11-2
J: TRBJ1-2
D: NA
size: many
DNA: TGTGCCAGCAGCCCGGCAAACCGGGCCTCCGGTGGCTACACCTTC
CDR3: CASSPANRASGGYTF

V: TRBV12-3/TRBV12-4
J: TRBJ1-1
D: NA
size: many
DNA: TGTGCCAGCAGCACAGGAACCGGGAACACTGAAGCTTTCTTT
CDR3: CASSTGTGNTEAFF

V: TRBV7-2
J: TRBJ2-7
D: TRBD2
size: many
DNA: TGTGCCAGCAGCTTCGCCCTAGCGGGGGGCAGCTCCTACGAGCAGTACTTC
CDR3: CASSFALAGGSSYEQYF

V: TRBV7-9
J: TRBJ2-7
D: NA
size: NA
DNA: TGTGCCAGCAGCTTAGTCGGGGGAACGGACGAGCAGTACTTC
CDR3: CASSLVGGTDEQYF

V: TRBV12-3/TRBV12-4
J: TRBJ1-5
D: NA
size: many
DNA: TGTGCCAGCAGTTTTCAGGGCGGATATCAGCCCCAGCATTTT
CDR3: CASSFQGGYQPQHF

V: TRBV5-1
J: TRBJ1-3
D: NA
size: many
DNA: TGCGCCAGCAGCACTAACGGACAGTCTGGAAACACCATATATTTT
CDR3: CASSTNGQSGNTIYF

V: TRBV7-2
J: TRBJ2-3
D: NA
size: many
DNA: TGTGCCAGCAGCCCTGGACGGTTCACAGATACGCAGTATTTT
CDR3: CASSPGRFTDTQYF

V: TRBV20-1
J: TRBJ2-2
D: NA
size: few
DNA: TGCAGTGCTAGAGCAGCGAACACCGGGGAGCTGTTTTTT
CDR3: CSARAANTGELFF

V: TRBV6-2/TRBV6-3
J: TRBJ1-5
D: NA
size: few
DNA: TGTGCCAGCAACAATACACCCAATCAGCCCCAGCATTTT
CDR3: CASNNTPNQPQHF

V: TRBV3-1
J: TRBJ2-7
D: NA
size: NA
DNA: TGTGCCAGCAGCCAAGGGGCCCAAATCTCCCCTCTCTACTACGAGCAGTACTTC
CDR3: CASSQGAQISPLYYEQYF

V: TRBV20-1
J: TRBJ1-4
D: NA
size: NA
DNA: TGCAGTGCTAACAGGGACAACTTCAATGAAAAACTGTTTTTT
CDR3: CSANRDNFNEKLFF

V: TRBV7-2
J: TRBJ1-3
D: NA
size: NA
DNA: TGTGCCAGCAGCTTAGAAACAGCCTCTGGAAACACCATATATTTT
CDR3: CASSLETASGNTIYF

V: TRBV12-3/TRBV12-4
J: TRBJ1-6
D: NA
size: few
DNA: TGTGCCAGCAGCCCCGGGTCCCTTTTAGGATCACCCCTCCACTTT
CDR3: CASSPGSLLGSPLHF

V: TRBV28
J: TRBJ1-2
D: TRBD1
size: many
DNA: TGTGCCAGCAGTGAATCCCGGACAGGCGGGAACTATGGCTACACCTTC
CDR3: CASSESRTGGNYGYTF

V: TRBV27
J: TRBJ1-1
D: NA
size: many
DNA: TGTGCCAGCAGTACTCAGGAATTGAACACTGAAGCTTTCTTT
CDR3: CASSTQELNTEAFF

V: TRBV7-9
J: TRBJ2-2
D: NA
size: few
DNA: TGTGCCAGCAGCCCCGTTGGGGCGAACACCGGGGAGCTGTTTTTT
CDR3: CASSPVGANTGELFF

V: TRBV7-9
J: TRBJ1-1
D: NA
size: few
DNA: TGTGCCAGCACCCCCCCTCAATCGAACACTGAAGCTTTCTTT
CDR3: CASTPPQSNTEAFF

V: TRBV4-2
J: TRBJ2-7
D: NA
size: few
DNA: TGTGCCAGCAGCCAAGCAAAATGGGACCAGAGGAGTAGGCTTTCGTACGAGCAGTACTTC
CDR3: CASSQAKWDQRSRLSYEQYF

V: TRBV6-5
J: TRBJ1-5
D: NA
size: few
DNA: TGTGCCAGCAGTTACTCAGACAGGACCCAATATAGCAATCAGCCCCAGCATTTT
CDR3: CASSYSDRTQYSNQPQHF

V: TRBV7-9
J: TRBJ2-7
D: NA
size: few
DNA: TGTGCCAGCAGGAACGATGGAAGGAACGAGCAGTACTTC
CDR3: CASRNDGRNEQYF

V: TRBV7-8
J: TRBJ1-2
D: NA
size: few
DNA: TGTGCCAGCAGCCATTCACGGCCTTTTCAGGGAGGCTACACCTTC
CDR3: CASSHSRPFQGGYTF

V: TRBV5-5
J: TRBJ2-1
D: TRBD2
size: few
DNA: TGTGCCAGCAGCTTGACTGTGTCGGGAGGATCCAATGAGCAGTTCTTC
CDR3: CASSLTVSGGSNEQFF

V: TRBV20-1
J: TRBJ2-1
D: TRBD2
size: few
DNA: TGCAGTGCTACACGGACTAGCGGGGCTAATGAGCAGTTCTTC
CDR3: CSATRTSGANEQFF

V: TRBV29-1
J: TRBJ2-7
D: NA
size: NA
DNA: TGCAGCGTTGAAGGGACAGCCCAGTCGGGAGAGCAGTACTTC
CDR3: CSVEGTAQSGEQYF

V: TRBV20-1
J: TRBJ2-7
D: NA
size: many
DNA: TGCAGTGCTAGAGGATACTACGAGCAGTACTTC
CDR3: CSARGYYEQYF

V: TRBV19
J: TRBJ1-5
D: NA
size: NA
DNA: TGTGCCAGTAGTATCAGGGATCAGCCCCAGCATTTT
CDR3: CASSIRDQPQHF

V: TRBV29-1
J: TRBJ2-7
D: NA
size: few
DNA: TGCAGCGTTGAAGTAAGGGGACTCGCTACCTACGAGCAGTACTTC
CDR3: CSVEVRGLATYEQYF

V: TRBV5-1
J: TRBJ1-2
D: TRBD1
size: NA
DNA: TGCGCCAGCAGGGTTACAACAGGGGTCTCCTATGGCTACACCTTC
CDR3: CASRVTTGVSYGYTF

V: TRBV29-1
J: TRBJ2-3
D: NA
size: many
DNA: TGCAGCGCTACGGCAGGGTCCGGCACAGATACGCAGTATTTT
CDR3: CSATAGSGTDTQYF

V: TRBV7-9
J: TRBJ2-1
D: TRBD2
size: NA
DNA: TGTGCCAGCGTCCTGGGCGGGAGACACAATGAGCAGTTCTTC
CDR3: CASVLGGRHNEQFF

V: TRBV2
J: TRBJ2-3
D: NA
size: NA
DNA: TGTGCCAGCAGTGGGTGGGGGGATAGGACAGATACGCAGTATTTT
CDR3: CASSGWGDRTDTQYF

V: TRBV2
J: TRBJ2-7
D: NA
size: many
DNA: TGTGCCAGCAATCTACAAAGGAGCGAGCAGTACTTC
CDR3: CASNLQRSEQYF

V: TRBV20-1
J: TRBJ1-3
D: NA
size: NA
DNA: TGCAGTGCTAGAGCCGGGACACCCCGTTACTCTGGAAACACCATATATTTT
CDR3: CSARAGTPRYSGNTIYF

V: TRBV12-3/TRBV12-4
J: TRBJ2-5
D: NA
size: few
DNA: TGTGCCAGCAGTTTATTCGTACAGGCCCAAGAGACCCAGTACTTC
CDR3: CASSLFVQAQETQYF

V: TRBV3-1
J: TRBJ2-7
D: NA
size: NA
DNA: TGTGCCAGCAGCCGAGAAAGCTCCCGCAGAAGCTCCTACGAGCAGTACTTC
CDR3: CASSRESSRRSSYEQYF

V: TRBV20-1
J: TRBJ2-3
D: NA
size: NA
DNA: TGCAGTGCTAGAGAGGGGGCCGCAGGAGTGGGGCAGTATTTT
CDR3: CSAREGAAGVGQYF

V: TRBV7-9
J: TRBJ2-1
D: TRBD2
size: NA
DNA: TGTGCCAGCAGCTTAGGACTAGCGGGACCCACACGGCAGTTCTTC
CDR3: CASSLGLAGPTRQFF

V: TRBV3-1
J: TRBJ1-2
D: NA
size: many
DNA: TGTGCCAGCAGCCAAGATTCGGGACCGCCCTATGGCTACACCTTC
CDR3: CASSQDSGPPYGYTF